This TCR beta chain was profiled in a study of post-analysis software for immune sequencing data. As for the study in general: Included courses were relapsing-remitting and secondary progressive multiple sclerosis; progressive-relapsing multiple sclerosis was also included.

CDR1 is DFQATT and CDR2 is SNEGSKA in the germline V gene (reference sequence). This CDR3 is built from 14 residues. V lost 6 bases and J lost 0, with 12 bases in between. Note on this clonotype: The antigen remains undetermined.

Unique molecular identifiers were carried by the TCR beta cDNA libraries. TCRdb reprocessed the PCR reads with MiXCR, giving one entry per CDR3 protein. The repertoire consists of 750,000 to 950,000 distinct CDR3 sequences, with about 53% occurring once and the leading ten covering roughly 4.4%. Broader study findings: Compared with controls, patients had more of five TRBV segments, including TRBV5-6, TRBV5-1 and TRBV20-1.

Material: blood. The chain couples TRBV20-1 to TRBJ1-5; D unresolved. The sequence came from a girl between 10 and 17 years old with multiple sclerosis. CDR3 bases: TGCAGTGCGGGAAGAGGGAATAGCAATCAGCCCCAGCATTTT. It translates to CSAGRGNSNQPQHF.